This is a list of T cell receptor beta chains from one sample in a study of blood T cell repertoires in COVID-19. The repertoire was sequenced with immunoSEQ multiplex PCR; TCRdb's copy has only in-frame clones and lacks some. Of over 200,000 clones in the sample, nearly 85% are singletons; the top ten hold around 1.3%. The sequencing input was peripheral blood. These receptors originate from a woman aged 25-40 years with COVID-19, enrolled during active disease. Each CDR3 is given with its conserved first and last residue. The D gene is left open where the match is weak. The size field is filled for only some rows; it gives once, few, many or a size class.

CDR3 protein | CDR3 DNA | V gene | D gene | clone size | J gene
CASRRGGPVHEQFF | TGTGCCAGCAGGCGGGGAGGGCCTGTGCATGAGCAGTTCTTC | TRBV28 | TRBD2 | NA | TRBJ2-1
CASSYSGGDGELFF | TGCGCCAGCAGCTACTCAGGGGGTGACGGGGAGCTGTTTTTT | TRBV5-1 | TRBD1 | NA | TRBJ2-2
CASSRTGTGSSYEQYF | TGTGCCAGCTCACGGACCGGGACAGGAAGCTCCTACGAGCAGTACTTC | TRBV18 | TRBD1 | NA | TRBJ2-7
CASSLLRGLNTGELFF | TGCGCCAGCAGCCTGCTCCGCGGGCTCAACACCGGGGAGCTGTTTTTT | TRBV4-1 | NA | NA | TRBJ2-2
CASEGSSWDRGKATNEKLFF | TGCGCCAGTGAGGGGTCCTCTTGGGACAGGGGAAAAGCAACTAATGAAAAACTGTTTTTT | TRBV5-1 | TRBD1 | NA | TRBJ1-4
CASSPGTPRHEQFF | TGTGCCAGCAGCCCGGGGACTCCCCGCCATGAGCAGTTCTTC | TRBV7-2 | NA | NA | TRBJ2-1
CAWSSTGTSAYEQYF | TGTGCCTGGAGTAGCACCGGGACTAGCGCCTACGAGCAGTACTTC | TRBV30 | TRBD2 | NA | TRBJ2-7
CASSFGDREETQYF | TGTGCCAGCAGCTTCGGGGACAGAGAAGAGACCCAGTACTTC | TRBV7-2 | TRBD1 | NA | TRBJ2-5
CASSRGRDNYNEQFF | TGTGCCAGCAGCAGGGGCCGGGACAACTACAATGAGCAGTTCTTC | TRBV7-2 | NA | NA | TRBJ2-1
CASSREGSYEQYF | TGTGCCAGTAGTAGGGAGGGTTCCTACGAGCAGTACTTC | TRBV19 | TRBD2 | once | TRBJ2-7
CASSLAGQRTEAFF | TGTGCCAGCAGCTTAGCGGGACAGAGGACTGAAGCTTTCTTT | TRBV7-9 | TRBD1 | few | TRBJ1-1
CASSSQGRISGNTIYF | TGTGCCAGCAGCTCACAGGGACGGATCTCTGGAAACACCATATATTTT | TRBV7-2 | NA | NA | TRBJ1-3
CASSLLGQGGEKLFF | TGCGCCAGCAGCTTGTTGGGACAGGGGGGCGAAAAACTGTTTTTT | TRBV5-1 | TRBD1 | NA | TRBJ1-4
CASSQPPRRDKHEQFF | TGCGCCAGCAGTCAGCCCCCCCGGCGGGATAAGCATGAGCAGTTCTTC | TRBV23-1 | NA | NA | TRBJ2-1
CASSPAGTSTYEQYF | TGTGCCAGTAGTCCAGCTGGGACTAGCACCTACGAGCAGTACTTC | TRBV19 | TRBD2 | once | TRBJ2-7
CASGRPGTGRLQETQYF | TGTGCCAGTGGAAGACCCGGGACAGGGCGCCTCCAAGAGACCCAGTACTTC | TRBV19 | TRBD1 | NA | TRBJ2-5
CASSHREGGYTF | TGTGCCAGCAGCCACAGGGAAGGGGGCTACACCTTC | TRBV6-5 | NA | NA | TRBJ1-2
CASSSRQGQRSEQFF | TGTGCCAGCAGCTCGCGACAGGGCCAGCGCAGTGAGCAGTTCTTC | TRBV11-2 | TRBD1 | NA | TRBJ2-1
CASSSVLAGVYEQYF | TGCGCCAGCAGCTCCGTACTAGCGGGAGTCTACGAGCAGTACTTC | TRBV5-1 | TRBD2 | NA | TRBJ2-7
CASSLEGAGELFF | TGCGCCAGCAGCTTGGAGGGGGCCGGGGAGCTGTTTTTT | TRBV5-1 | NA | NA | TRBJ2-2
CASSPLAPTTGELFF | TGTGCCAGCAGTCCCCTAGCCCCCACAACCGGGGAGCTGTTTTTT | TRBV7-3 | NA | NA | TRBJ2-2
CASRRTGTGSSYEQYF | TGCGCCAGTAGACGAACCGGGACAGGGAGCAGTTACGAGCAGTACTTC | TRBV5-1 | TRBD1 | NA | TRBJ2-7
CASSLGGQGYEQYF | TGTGCCAGCAGCTTGGGTGGACAGGGCTACGAGCAGTACTTC | TRBV5-6 | TRBD1 | NA | TRBJ2-7
CASSYAASYEQYF | TGTGCCAGCAGTTACGCAGCGTCCTACGAGCAGTACTTC | TRBV6-5 | NA | NA | TRBJ2-7
CASSPTGMGEKLFF | TGTGCCAGCAGCCCGACAGGGATGGGTGAAAAACTGTTTTTT | TRBV7-9 | TRBD1 | NA | TRBJ1-4
CASSGLAGGNEQFF | TGTGCCAGTAGCGGACTAGCGGGGGGCAATGAGCAGTTCTTC | TRBV19 | TRBD2 | once | TRBJ2-1
CATSDPSTDTQYF | TGTGCCACCAGTGACCCTAGCACAGATACGCAGTATTTT | TRBV24-1 | NA | NA | TRBJ2-3
CASSYGQGPNQPQHF | TGTGCCAGCAGTTACGGACAGGGCCCCAATCAGCCCCAGCATTTT | TRBV6-5 | TRBD1 | NA | TRBJ1-5
CASSVSPGGLNEKLFF | TGTGCCAGCAGCGTCTCCCCAGGTGGGCTTAATGAAAAACTGTTTTTT | TRBV5-4 | NA | few | TRBJ1-4
CASSFRGGYETQYF | TGTGCCAGCAGCTTTCGAGGGGGATACGAGACCCAGTACTTC | TRBV5-4 | NA | once | TRBJ2-5
CASSPRGGTTPNEQFF | TGTGCCAGCAGCCCTCGAGGAGGGACGACACCTAATGAGCAGTTCTTC | TRBV9 | NA | NA | TRBJ2-1
CASNPGLGTYNEQFF | TGTGCCAGCAATCCGGGACTAGGAACTTACAATGAGCAGTTCTTC | TRBV3-1/TRBV3-2 | TRBD2 | NA | TRBJ2-1
CASSPPGSEAFF | TGTGCCAGCTCTCCTCCGGGTTCTGAAGCTTTCTTT | TRBV18 | NA | NA | TRBJ1-1
CASSGDRGANYGYTF | TGTGCCAGCAGCGGAGACAGGGGAGCTAACTATGGCTACACCTTC | TRBV3-1/TRBV3-2 | TRBD1 | NA | TRBJ1-2
CASSFRDRGQPQHF | TGTGCCAGTAGCTTCCGGGACAGGGGGCAACCCCAGCATTTT | TRBV19 | TRBD1 | NA | TRBJ1-5
CASTGQNTEAFF | TGTGCCAGTACGGGACAGAACACTGAAGCTTTCTTT | TRBV19 | NA | NA | TRBJ1-1
CASARLAGSYEQYF | TGTGCCAGTGCCCGACTAGCGGGTTCCTACGAGCAGTACTTC | TRBV19 | TRBD2 | NA | TRBJ2-7
CASSEYAALTSGGETQYF | TGTGCCAGCAGTGAATACGCGGCCTTGACTAGCGGAGGGGAGACCCAGTACTTC | TRBV6-1 | TRBD2 | once | TRBJ2-5
CASSVDGGSYEQYF | TGTGCCAGCAGCGTAGACGGGGGCTCCTACGAGCAGTACTTC | TRBV9 | NA | NA | TRBJ2-7
CASTVLAGGPGTDTQYF | TGTGCCAGCACCGTACTAGCGGGAGGGCCTGGAACAGATACGCAGTATTTT | TRBV5-6 | TRBD2 | few | TRBJ2-3
CASSLSLAGPTDTQYF | TGTGCCAGCAGTTTAAGCCTAGCGGGTCCCACAGATACGCAGTATTTT | TRBV28 | TRBD2 | NA | TRBJ2-3
CATKKPTGGRTDTQYF | TGTGCCACCAAGAAGCCCACGGGGGGGCGCACAGATACGCAGTATTTT | TRBV7-2 | TRBD2 | NA | TRBJ2-3